This T cell receptor beta chain was captured in a study of shared clonotypes between healthy human individuals. Study donors comprised healthy, HIV-negative adults devoid of recent acute infection or vaccination. The data were produced by immunoSEQ multiplex PCR, yet TCRdb's version contains in-frame clones alone and is incomplete. The sample has about 2.3 million clones, approximately 95% seen once. Trimming removed 7 bases at V and 6 bases at J, with 15 bases between. The CDR3 contains 13 residues. Germline V gene data show CDR1 as MDHEN and CDR2 as SYDVKM. The specimen was naive CD4+ T cells from PBMCs. As to subset: CD45RA+ positively selected. This sequence originates from a man aged 18 to 30 in good health. Some clones in this sample may be carry-over from other donors' samples. The chain uses TRBV28 and TRBJ1-1; D is undetermined. CDR3 sequence: CASKDWSAAEAFF. Here the CDR3 DNA reads TGTGCCAGCAAGGACTGGTCGGCAGCTGAAGCTTTCTTT.